Shown below are 13 T cell receptor beta chains from a single sample sequenced in a study of T cells in Graves' hyperthyroidism and ophthalmopathy. RNA transcripts served as the template for amplifying TCR beta CDR3 regions. The HTBI primer set served for first-round RT-PCR of the TCR CDR3. From the multiplex PCR reads, TCRdb called clonotypes with MiXCR, one entry per CDR3 protein. The sample contains approximately 400,000 distinct CDR3 sequences, 15% to 19% of which appear only once. Sequencing was performed on blood. These TCRs come from a woman aged 18 to 35 with Graves' hyperthyroidism.

This clonotype showed up many times. This chain connects TRBV6-1 to TRBJ2-3, with D possibly TRBD1 on 7 matching bases. In germline, CDR1 is MNHNS, CDR2 SASEGT. V gave up 6 bases and J gave up 2 bases, with 12 bases separating them. There are 14 residues in the CDR3. The DNA of the CDR3 is TGTGCCAGCAGAGGGGGGACAGACACAGATACGCAGTATTTT. This translates into CASRGGTDTDTQYF.

This clonotype has at least ten counts. The chain combines TRBV12-3 or TRBV12-4 with TRBJ2-2, with 7 positions matching TRBD2. Trimming took 5 bases from V and 7 from J; bases not matched to a gene: 1. This CDR3 region has 12 residues. CDR3: CASSGGDGELFF. The CDR3 DNA sequence: TGTGCCAGCAGTGGGGGGGACGGGGAGCTGTTTTTT.

In this sample, this clonotype turned up a few times. The chain uses TRBV2 and TRBJ1-2, with D uncertain. The CDR3 totals 12 residues. V was cut by 4 bases and J by 1 base, with 4 bases left in between. Germline V CDR1 and CDR2: SNHLY, FYNNEI. CDR3 bases: TGTGCCAGCAGTGCCATTAACTATGGCTACACCTTC. It encodes CASSAINYGYTF. The full variable domain, in which reference TRBV2 and TRBJ1-2 provide the parts outside the CDR3, is EPEVTQTPSHQVTQMGQEVILRCVPISNHLYFYWYRQILGQKVEFLVSFYNNEISEKSEIFDDQFSVERPDGSNFTLKIRSTKLEDSAMYFCASSAINYGYTFGSGTRLTVV.

This clonotype occurred many times. This chain joins TRBV2 and TRBJ1-3, with D possibly TRBD1 on 6 matching bases. This CDR3 has 15 amino acids. Germline CDR1 SNHLY, CDR2 FYNNEI. Trimming pared 6 bases from V and 2 bases from J, leaving 14 bases between. The CDR3 here is CASSKQGTTGNTIYF. The DNA for the CDR3 is TGTGCCAGCAGCAAACAGGGAACGACTGGAAACACCATATATTTT. The whole variable domain, remainder taken from reference TRBV2 and TRBJ1-3, is EPEVTQTPSHQVTQMGQEVILRCVPISNHLYFYWYRQILGQKVEFLVSFYNNEISEKSEIFDDQFSVERPDGSNFTLKIRSTKLEDSAMYFCASSKQGTTGNTIYFGEGSWLTVV.

In this sample, this clonotype turned up many times. This chain links TRBV12-3 or TRBV12-4 with TRBJ2-7; tentative D call: TRBD2 (7 bases). The CDR3 extends over 15 amino acids. V was shortened by 5 bases and J by 0 bases, with 14 bases between the two germline ends. This CDR3 is CASSPLGGGSYEQYF. The CDR3 DNA is TGTGCCAGCAGTCCTTTGGGAGGGGGCTCCTACGAGCAGTACTTC.

This clonotype was seen ten or more times. This sequence joins TRBV2 and TRBJ2-1; unclear D gene. Trimming removed 8 bases from V and 0 bases from J, with 8 bases in between. The CDR3 spans 13 residues. Germline CDR1 SNHLY, CDR2 FYNNEI. The CDR3 reads CASGLVSYNEQFF. The CDR3 DNA follows: TGTGCCAGCGGCCTAGTCTCCTACAATGAGCAGTTCTTC.

This clonotype was observed at least ten times. This chain links TRBV11-2 with TRBJ2-3; D gene unclear. Germline V CDR1 and CDR2: SGHAT, FQNNGV. The CDR3 length is 13 residues. The V and J ends lost 0 bases and 5 bases respectively, with 6 bases between them. CDR3: CASSLEGKDTQYF. The CDR3 DNA reads TGTGCCAGCAGCTTAGAAGGCAAAGATACGCAGTATTTT.

Remarks on this clonotype: One end of the junction fails to match germline, which may point to a read error. The V call is TRBV4-1, the J call TRBJ2-1, with D maybe TRBD2 (6 bases). The CDR3 has 18 residues. Germline CDR1 and CDR2: MGHRA and YSYEKL. The DNA of the CDR3 is TGTGCCAGCAGCCACTTGGGCGGAGGGGATAGATCGGACAATGAGCAGTTCTTC. Translating gives CASSHLGGGDRSDNEQFF.

The sample holds a few counts of this clonotype. The chain employs TRBV6-5 and TRBJ2-3; maybe TRBD2 (5 bases). This CDR3 spans 15 amino acids. V dropped 2 bases and J dropped 3 bases, with 12 bases sitting between them. CDR1 MNHEY and CDR2 SVGAGI come from the germline V gene. The CDR3 DNA follows: TGTGCCAGCAGTTACGGACGGGGAGTAACAGATACGCAGTATTTT. This codes for CASSYGRGVTDTQYF.

V and J are TRBV5-6 and TRBJ2-7, with 11 positions matching TRBD1. The V segment lost 1 base and the J segment 4 bases; nucleotides outside the gene matches: 7. The germline V gene has CDR1 SGHDT and CDR2 YYEEEE. This CDR3 spans 16 amino acids. The DNA for the CDR3 is TGTGCCAGCAGCTTGAGCTCTGGGACAGGGGGTTACGAGCAGTACTTC. It codes for CASSLSSGTGGYEQYF.

This clonotype was detected ten times or more. The chain links TRBV3-1 to TRBJ1-5, with 7 bases matching TRBD1. V lost 1 base to trimming and J lost 3 bases; unmatched junction nucleotides: 3. Germline V gene lookup returns CDR1 LGHDT and CDR2 YNNKEL (reference sequence). The length of the CDR3 is 15 residues. The CDR3 coding sequence is TGTGCCAGCAGCCAAGCTACAGGGGACAATCAGCCCCAGCATTTT. Protein sequence: CASSQATGDNQPQHF.

V gene TRBV20-1 combines with J gene TRBJ2-2; perhaps TRBD2 as D (6 bases). The V gene's germline CDR1 is DFQATT and CDR2 SNEGSKA (reference sequence). The V end lost 1 base, the J end lost 10 bases, and 10 bases lay between the germline ends. This CDR3 spans 12 amino acids. The CDR3 loop reads CSARVGTQELFF. DNA of the CDR3: TGCAGTGCTAGAGTCGGGACTCAGGAGCTGTTTTTT.

This clonotype was seen ten or more times. V and J are TRBV7-9 and TRBJ2-3; TRBD1 might be the D (6 bases). Germline CDR1 SEHNR, CDR2 FQNEAQ (reference sequence). CDR3 length equals 16 residues. V was clipped by 7 bases and J by 6 bases, with 23 bases between them. The CDR3 coding sequence is TGTGCCAGCACCCCTCGTGGACAGACGTACTCTGATACGCAGTATTTT. It specifies CASTPRGQTYSDTQYF.